This T cell receptor beta chain was profiled in a study of T cells expressing NK-cell markers. At the level of the study: TCR beta repertoires came from sorted CD3+CD56+NKG2C+, CD3+CD56+NKG2C- and CD3+CD56-NKG2C+ T cells.

The CDR3 loop spans 18 amino acids. Germline V lookup: CDR1 SGHAT, CDR2 FQNNGV. Each CDR3 protein gets one entry in TCRdb, which reprocessed the 5' RACE reads and gives no DNA. Here the sample table reports 400,000 to 550,000 distinct CDR3 sequences. The sequence derives from a woman between 18 and 69 years old in good health. Specimen: blood T cells: a sorted CD56 or NKG2C T cell subset, CD4+ or CD8+ T cells, or bulk PBMC T cells (not recorded which). This chain joins TRBV11-2 and TRBJ2-2; TCRdb outputs TRBD2, but without DNA this stays unchecked. The CDR3 sequence: CASSFPPLAGGNTGELFF.